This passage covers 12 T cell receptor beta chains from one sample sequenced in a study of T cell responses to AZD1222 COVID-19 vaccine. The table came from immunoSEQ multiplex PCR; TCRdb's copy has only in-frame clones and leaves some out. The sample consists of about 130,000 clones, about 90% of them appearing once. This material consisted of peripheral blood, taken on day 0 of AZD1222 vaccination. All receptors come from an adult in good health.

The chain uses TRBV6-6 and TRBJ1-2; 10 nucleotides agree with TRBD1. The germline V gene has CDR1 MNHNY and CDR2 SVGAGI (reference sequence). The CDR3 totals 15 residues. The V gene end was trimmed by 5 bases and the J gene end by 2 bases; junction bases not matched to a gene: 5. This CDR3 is CASSQGDRGNYGYTF. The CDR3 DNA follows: TGTGCCAGCAGTCAAGGGGACAGGGGAAACTATGGCTACACCTTC.

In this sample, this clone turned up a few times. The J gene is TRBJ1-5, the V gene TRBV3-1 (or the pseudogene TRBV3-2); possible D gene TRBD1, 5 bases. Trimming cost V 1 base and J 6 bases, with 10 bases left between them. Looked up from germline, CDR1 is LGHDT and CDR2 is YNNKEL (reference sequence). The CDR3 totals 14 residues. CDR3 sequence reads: CASSQGRGSQPQHF. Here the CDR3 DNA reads TGTGCCAGCAGCCAAGGGAGGGGCAGTCAGCCCCAGCATTTT.

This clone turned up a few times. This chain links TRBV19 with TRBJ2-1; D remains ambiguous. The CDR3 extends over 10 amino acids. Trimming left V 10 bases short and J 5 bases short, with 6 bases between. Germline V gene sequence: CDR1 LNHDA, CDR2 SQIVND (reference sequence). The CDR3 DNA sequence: TGTGCCATCAATAACAATGAGCAGTTCTTC. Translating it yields CAINNNEQFF.

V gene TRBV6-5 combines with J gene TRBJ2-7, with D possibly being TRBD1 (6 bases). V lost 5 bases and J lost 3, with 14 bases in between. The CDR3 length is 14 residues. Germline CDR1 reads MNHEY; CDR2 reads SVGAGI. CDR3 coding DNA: TGTGCCAGCAGTACACAGGGATCCCTCTACGAGCAGTACTTC. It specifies CASSTQGSLYEQYF.

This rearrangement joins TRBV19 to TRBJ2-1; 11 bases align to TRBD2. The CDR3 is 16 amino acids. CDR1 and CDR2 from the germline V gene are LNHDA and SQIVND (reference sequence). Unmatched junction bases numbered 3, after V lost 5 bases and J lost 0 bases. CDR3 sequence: CASSSTSGGSYNEQFF. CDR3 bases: TGTGCCAGTAGTTCCACTAGCGGGGGCTCCTACAATGAGCAGTTCTTC.

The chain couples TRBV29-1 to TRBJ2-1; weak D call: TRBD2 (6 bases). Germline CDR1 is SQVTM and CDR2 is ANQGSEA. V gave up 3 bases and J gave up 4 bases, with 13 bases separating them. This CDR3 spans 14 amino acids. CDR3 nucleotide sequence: TGCAGCGTTGACGCGGGAAGTGGATACAATGAGCAGTTCTTC. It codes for CSVDAGSGYNEQFF.

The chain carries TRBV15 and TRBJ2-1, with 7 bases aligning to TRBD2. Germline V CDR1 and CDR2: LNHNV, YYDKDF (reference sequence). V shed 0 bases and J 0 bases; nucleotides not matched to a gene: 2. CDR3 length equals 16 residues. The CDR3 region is CATSRDASGSYNEQFF. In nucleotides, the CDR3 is TGTGCCACCAGCAGAGACGCTAGCGGCTCCTACAATGAGCAGTTCTTC.

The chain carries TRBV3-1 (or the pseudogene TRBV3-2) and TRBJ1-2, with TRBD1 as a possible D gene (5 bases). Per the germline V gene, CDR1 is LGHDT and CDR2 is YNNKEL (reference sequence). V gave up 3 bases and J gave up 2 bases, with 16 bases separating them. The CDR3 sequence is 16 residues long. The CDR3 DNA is TGTGCCAGCAGCCATGGAGGTCCCGGGACCAACTATGGCTACACCTTC. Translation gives CASSHGGPGTNYGYTF.

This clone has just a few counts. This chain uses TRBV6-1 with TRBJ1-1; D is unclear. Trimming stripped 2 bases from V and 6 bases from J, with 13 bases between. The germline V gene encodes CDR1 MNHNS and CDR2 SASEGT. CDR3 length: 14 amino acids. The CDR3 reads CASSERWDSAEAFF. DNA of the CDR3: TGTGCCAGCAGTGAAAGGTGGGATTCCGCTGAAGCTTTCTTT.

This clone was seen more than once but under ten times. The CDR3 is CASSSGQALHF. CDR3 bases: TGTGCCAGCAGCTCTGGACAGGCCCTCCACTTT. The chain links TRBV7-2 to TRBJ1-6; 7 nucleotides agree with TRBD1. The CDR3 consists of 11 residues. Germline CDR1 reads SGHTA; CDR2 reads FQGNSA. Trimming removed 4 bases from V and 14 bases from J; junction bases left unmatched: 2.

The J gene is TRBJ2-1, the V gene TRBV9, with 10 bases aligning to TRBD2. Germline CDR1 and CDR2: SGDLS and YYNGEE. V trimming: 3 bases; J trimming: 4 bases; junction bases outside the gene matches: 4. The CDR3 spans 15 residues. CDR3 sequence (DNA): TGTGCCAGCAGCGCCGGACTAGCGGAGTACAATGAGCAGTTCTTC. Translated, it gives CASSAGLAEYNEQFF. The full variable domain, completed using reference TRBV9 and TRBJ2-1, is DSGVTQTPKHLITATGQRVTLRCSPRSGDLSVYWYQQSLDQGLQFLIQYYNGEERAKGNILERFSAQQFPDLHSELNLSSLELGDSALYFCASSAGLAEYNEQFFGPGTRLTVL.

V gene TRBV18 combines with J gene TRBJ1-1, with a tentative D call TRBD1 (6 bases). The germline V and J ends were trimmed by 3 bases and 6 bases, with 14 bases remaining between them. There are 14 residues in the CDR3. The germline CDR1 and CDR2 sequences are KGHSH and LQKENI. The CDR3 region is CASSPGLTGSEAFF. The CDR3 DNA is TGTGCCAGCTCACCTGGATTGACAGGCTCTGAAGCTTTCTTT.